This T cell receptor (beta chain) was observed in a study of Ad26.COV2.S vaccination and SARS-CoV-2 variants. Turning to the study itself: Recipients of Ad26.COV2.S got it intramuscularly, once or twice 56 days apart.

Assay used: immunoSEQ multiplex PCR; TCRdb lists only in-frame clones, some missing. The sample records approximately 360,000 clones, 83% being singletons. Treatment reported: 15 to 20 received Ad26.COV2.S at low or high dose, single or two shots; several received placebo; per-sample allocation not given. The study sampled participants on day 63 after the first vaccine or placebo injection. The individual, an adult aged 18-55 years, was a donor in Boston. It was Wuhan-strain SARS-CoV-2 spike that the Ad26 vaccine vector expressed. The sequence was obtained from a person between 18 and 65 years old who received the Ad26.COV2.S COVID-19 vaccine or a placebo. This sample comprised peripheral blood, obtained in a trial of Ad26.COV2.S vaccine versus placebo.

CDR3: CASSLVPAGSTDTQYF. DNA for the CDR3: TGCGCCAGCAGCTTGGTCCCAGCGGGGAGCACAGATACGCAGTATTTT. This chain joins TRBV5-1 and TRBJ2-3; 7 bases are a match to TRBD2. CDR1 is SGHRS, CDR2 YFSETQ, per germline. The CDR3 totals 16 residues. The trim removed 0 bases at V and 0 bases at J, leaving 4 bases unmatched.